This TCR beta chain was captured by sequencing in a study of shared clonotypes between healthy human individuals. Across the whole study: Every donor yielded three CD4 naive, three CD4 memory, two CD8 naive and one CD8 memory plate. General study results and limits: When naive CD4 clonotypes were compared across several donors, about 5% were shared.

The CDR3 spans 18 residues. Trimming removed 1 base from V and 3 bases from J; junction bases left unmatched: 9. Using roughly 200 ng DNA, approximately 27,000 T cell genomes, the sorted-subset replicate PCRs were run. Libraries were prepared by immunoSEQ multiplex PCR; TCRdb keeps only in-frame clonotypes and omits some of them. The sample yields some 350,000 clones, over 65% seen once. A CD45RA+ naive subset and a CD45RA-negative memory subset were split from CD4+ cells. Notes on this clone: The antigen is undetermined.

The rearrangement links TRBV5-3 to TRBJ2-7; 14 bases are shared with TRBD2. TRBV5-3 is known as an ORF, though its function is uncertain. Sequencing used memory CD4+ T cells sorted from blood. The subset denotes: CD45RA-negative fraction. The clonotype was recovered from a man aged 30-40 years in good health. CDR3 DNA sequence: TGTGCCAGAAGCTTGAGGGTATTCGGGACTAGCGGGAGCTACGAGCAGTACTTC. Protein product: CARSLRVFGTSGSYEQYF.